The 8 T cell receptor beta chains below were found in one sample sequenced in a study of blood T cell repertoires in COVID-19. Measured with immunoSEQ multiplex PCR; TCRdb has only the in-frame clones, and not every one. The sample records 260,000 or so clones, 84% being singletons. Sequencing was done on a sample of peripheral blood. The receptors were sampled from a human donor in a cohort sampled during active COVID-19.

CDR3 residues: CASSLIREGYTF. The CDR3 DNA reads TGTGCCAGCAGCTTAATCAGGGAAGGCTACACCTTC. The chain carries TRBV7-2 and TRBJ1-2; D may be TRBD1 (5 bases). CDR3 length: 12 amino acids. V gave up 2 bases and J gave up 8 bases, with 9 bases separating them. Germline V gives CDR1 SGHTA, CDR2 FQGNSA.

V and J are TRBV5-6 and TRBJ2-5; D is unresolved. CDR3 length: 14 residues. The V end lost 0 bases, the J end lost 7 bases, and 13 bases lay between the germline ends. Germline loops: CDR1 SGHDT, CDR2 YYEEEE. CDR3 coding DNA: TGTGCCAGCAGCTTGGCGACCAGTCGAGGGACCCAGTACTTC. Amino acid sequence: CASSLATSRGTQYF. The entire variable domain, with the rest obtained from reference TRBV5-6 and TRBJ2-5, is as follows: DAGVTQSPTHLIKTRGQQVTLRCSPKSGHDTVSWYQQALGQGPQFIFQYYEEEERQRGNFPDRFSGHQFPNYSSELNVNALLLGDSALYLCASSLATSRGTQYFGPGTRLLVL.

The chain carries TRBV10-1 and TRBJ2-7; tentative D call: TRBD2 (5 bases). This CDR3 region has 12 residues. Germline CDR1 reads WNHNN; CDR2 reads SYGVQD (reference sequence). The V end lost 3 bases, the J end lost 4 bases, and 7 bases lay between the germline ends. The CDR3 DNA reads TGCGCCAGCAGTGATGGAGGTTACGAGCAGTACTTC. It specifies CASSDGGYEQYF.

This sequence joins TRBV29-1 and TRBJ2-5; 9 bases are a match to TRBD1. This CDR3 spans 12 amino acids. Unmatched junction bases numbered 6, after V lost 6 bases and J lost 7 bases. Per germline, CDR1 SQVTM and CDR2 ANQGSEA. CDR3 bases: TGCAGCGTAAGGGGACAGGGTGCGACCCAGTACTTC. It is translated as CSVRGQGATQYF.

The J gene is TRBJ1-1, the V gene TRBV6-2 or TRBV6-3; 9 nucleotides match TRBD1. The J segment lost 5 bases and the V segment lost 7 bases, leaving 8 bases of the junction unmatched. Germline CDR1 is MNHEY and CDR2 is SVGEGT. The CDR3 sequence is 14 residues long. CDR3: CASTPGTGSTEAFF. In DNA form, the CDR3 reads TGTGCCAGCACCCCTGGGACAGGGAGTACTGAAGCTTTCTTT.

The genes are TRBV12-3 or TRBV12-4 and TRBJ2-3; 8 positions match TRBD1. V shed 3 bases and J 4 bases; nucleotides not matched to a gene: 0. The CDR3 sequence is 13 residues long. DNA of the CDR3: TGTGCCAGCAGTTTGGACAGGGCAGATACGCAGTATTTT. Residues: CASSLDRADTQYF.

The chain links TRBV2 to TRBJ1-5; D perhaps matches TRBD1 (5 bases). Germline CDR1 SNHLY, CDR2 FYNNEI. The CDR3 is 15 residues long. The V gene lost 4 bases and the J gene lost 0 bases, with 10 bases spanning the gap. DNA of the CDR3: TGTGCCAGCAGTGGTGGGAGGGGTAGCAATCAGCCCCAGCATTTT. Its translation is CASSGGRGSNQPQHF. Using reference TRBV2 and TRBJ1-5 for the parts outside the CDR3, the full variable domain is EPEVTQTPSHQVTQMGQEVILRCVPISNHLYFYWYRQILGQKVEFLVSFYNNEISEKSEIFDDQFSVERPDGSNFTLKIRSTKLEDSAMYFCASSGGRGSNQPQHFGDGTRLSIL.

The V and J genes are TRBV19 and TRBJ1-5, with a weak D call TRBD1 (5 bases). Between the trimmed V and J ends, which lost 4 bases and 3 bases, there was a span of 13 bases. This CDR3 contains 15 residues. CDR1 is LNHDA, CDR2 SQIVND, per germline (reference sequence). As DNA, the CDR3 is TGTGCCAGTAGTACACTGGGGGGGATCAATCAGCCCCAGCATTTT. Its protein is CASSTLGGINQPQHF.